Listed below are T cell receptor beta chains from one sample, sequenced in a study of CD8+ T cells in alopecia areata. Using immunoSEQ multiplex PCR, the repertoire was profiled, and TCRdb retains in-frame clones only, with some absent. This table has roughly 130,000 clones, roughly three fifths appearing once. This material consisted of CD4+ T cells sorted from blood, taken at week 0. The source of these receptors is a human donor with alopecia areata. The CDR3 runs from the conserved cysteine through the conserved F or W. The D gene is left open where the match is weak. Part of the rows lack a size; the others show once, few, many or a class for expanded clones.

TRBV7-2,TRBJ2-5,-,-,CASSPSGSGQETQYF,TGTGCCAGCAGCCCGTCGGGGTCCGGTCAAGAGACCCAGTACTTC
TRBV10-3,TRBJ2-2,-,few,CAIRRDGNTGELFF,TGTGCCATCAGGCGGGACGGTAACACCGGGGAGCTGTTTTTT
TRBV29-1,TRBJ1-1,-,-,CSVELAAKGAFF,TGCAGCGTTGAGTTGGCCGCGAAGGGAGCTTTCTTT
TRBV4-2,TRBJ2-7,-,-,CASSQDLVGREQYF,TGTGCCAGCAGCCAAGATTTAGTAGGGCGAGAGCAGTACTTC
TRBV7-9,TRBJ1-1,TRBD1,-,CASSLATGDTEAFF,TGTGCCAGCAGCTTAGCGACAGGGGACACTGAAGCTTTCTTT
TRBV30,TRBJ2-1,-,-,CAWTQEWLNEQFF,TGTGCCTGGACCCAGGAATGGCTGAATGAGCAGTTCTTC
TRBV5-1,TRBJ2-1,TRBD2,-,CASSLGGTLAGGSNEQFF,TGCGCCAGCAGCTTGGGGGGGACACTAGCGGGAGGAAGCAATGAGCAGTTCTTC
TRBV2,TRBJ2-5,TRBD1,-,CASSERQGAETQYF,TGTGCCAGCAGTGAGAGACAGGGGGCAGAGACCCAGTACTTC
TRBV7-9,TRBJ2-7,TRBD2,few,CASSFGGLAAGEQYF,TGTGCCAGCAGCTTTGGGGGACTAGCAGCGGGAGAGCAGTACTTC
TRBV19,TRBJ1-2,TRBD1,-,CASSQLGTGAGSDYGYTF,TGTGCCAGTAGTCAACTCGGGACAGGGGCGGGTAGTGACTATGGCTACACCTTC
TRBV6-1,TRBJ2-1,-,few,CASRLQVYNEQFF,TGTGCCAGCAGGCTACAGGTCTACAATGAGCAGTTCTTC
TRBV10-3,TRBJ1-1,TRBD1,few,CAISDRGTEAFF,TGTGCCATCAGCGACAGGGGAACTGAAGCTTTCTTT
TRBV6-6,TRBJ1-1,-,-,CASLRKGGPLGTEAFF,TGTGCCAGTTTGAGGAAGGGGGGCCCTTTGGGCACTGAAGCTTTCTTT
TRBV2,TRBJ2-1,TRBD2,few,CASSTALSGRAKFF,TGTGCCAGCAGTACGGCACTTAGCGGGAGGGCGAAGTTCTTC
TRBV29-1,TRBJ1-2,-,-,CSVYHTLWAF,TGCAGCGTTTATCACACCCTTTGGGCCTTC
TRBV7-8,TRBJ2-5,TRBD1,-,CASSLGTGLSETQYF,TGTGCCAGCAGCTTAGGGACAGGGTTATCAGAGACCCAGTACTTC
TRBV11-1,TRBJ2-7,TRBD2,-,CASSLGGNYEQYF,TGTGCCAGCAGCTTGGGGGGGAACTACGAGCAGTACTTC
TRBV6-1,TRBJ1-6,-,few,CASTRVNSPLHF,TGTGCCAGCACACGGGTTAATTCACCCCTCCACTTT
TRBV5-1,TRBJ2-1,TRBD1,-,CASERDRGENEQFF,TGCGCCAGCGAAAGGGACAGGGGTGAGAATGAGCAGTTCTTC
TRBV2,TRBJ1-5,-,-,CASSEDPGASNQPQHF,TGTGCCAGCAGTGAAGATCCGGGGGCGAGCAATCAGCCCCAGCATTTT
TRBV25-1,TRBJ2-3,-,-,CASSPSSAGTRVNTQYF,TGTGCCAGCAGTCCCTCATCTGCGGGGACTCGGGTAAATACGCAGTATTTT